This T cell receptor (beta chain) was recovered during a study of blood T cell repertoires in COVID-19. Across the whole study: There were acute and convalescent COVID-19 samples, and they came from the United States, Italy and Spain.

Sequencing was performed with immunoSEQ multiplex PCR; in TCRdb, only in-frame clones are kept and a portion is missing. The table lists a few hundred thousand clones, more than 75% of them singletons. The CDR3 is 15 amino acids. From germline, CDR1 is SGHVS and CDR2 FQNEAQ. V lost 5 bases, J lost 4 bases, and 5 bases stayed unmatched. Before being deemed recovered, Cohort 3 donors had two negative PCRs, clearance, or symptom resolution. This receptor was taken from a woman between 45 and 60 years old who had recovered from COVID-19. The chain joins TRBV7-8 to TRBJ2-7, with TRBD2 identical over 13 bases. Material: PBMCs or T cells enriched from blood (not recorded which). CDR3 amino acids: CASSRTSGSVYEQYF. The CDR3 nucleotides read TGTGCCAGCAGCCGGACTAGCGGGAGCGTTTACGAGCAGTACTTC.